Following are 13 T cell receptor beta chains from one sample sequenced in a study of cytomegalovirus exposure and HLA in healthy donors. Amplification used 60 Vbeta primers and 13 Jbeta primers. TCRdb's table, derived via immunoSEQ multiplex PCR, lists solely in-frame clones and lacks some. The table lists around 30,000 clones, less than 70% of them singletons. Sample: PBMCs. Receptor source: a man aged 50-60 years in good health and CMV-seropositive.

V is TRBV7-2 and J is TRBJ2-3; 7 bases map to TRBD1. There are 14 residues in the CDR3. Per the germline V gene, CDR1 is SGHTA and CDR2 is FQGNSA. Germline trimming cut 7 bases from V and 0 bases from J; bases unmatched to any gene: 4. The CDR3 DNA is TGTGCCAGCACCCCGGACAGGAGCACAGATACGCAGTATTTT. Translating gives CASTPDRSTDTQYF. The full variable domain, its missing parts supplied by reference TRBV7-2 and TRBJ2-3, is GAGVSQSPSNKVTEKGKDVELRCDPISGHTALYWYRQSLGQGLEFLIYFQGNSAPDKSGLPSDRFSAERTGGSVSTLTIQRTQQEDSAVYLCASTPDRSTDTQYFGPGTRLTVL.

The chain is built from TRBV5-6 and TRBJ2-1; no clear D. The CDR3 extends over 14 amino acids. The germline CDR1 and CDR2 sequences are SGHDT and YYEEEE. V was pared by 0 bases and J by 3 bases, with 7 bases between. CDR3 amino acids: CASSLAGHYNEQFF. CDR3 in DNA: TGTGCCAGCAGCTTGGCCGGTCACTACAATGAGCAGTTCTTC.

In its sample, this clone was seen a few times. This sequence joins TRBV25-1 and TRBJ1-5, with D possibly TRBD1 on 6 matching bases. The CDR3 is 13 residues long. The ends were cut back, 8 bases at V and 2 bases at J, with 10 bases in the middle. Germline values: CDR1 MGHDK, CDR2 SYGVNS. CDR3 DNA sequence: TGTGCCAGCTCTCGACAGGGCAATCAGCCCCAGCATTTT. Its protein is CASSRQGNQPQHF.

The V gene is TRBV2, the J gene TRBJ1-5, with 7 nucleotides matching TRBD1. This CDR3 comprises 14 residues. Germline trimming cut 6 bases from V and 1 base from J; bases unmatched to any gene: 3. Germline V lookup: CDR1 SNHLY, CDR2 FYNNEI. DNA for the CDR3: TGTGCCAGCAGACAGGGGATGAGCAATCAGCCCCAGCATTTT. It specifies CASRQGMSNQPQHF.

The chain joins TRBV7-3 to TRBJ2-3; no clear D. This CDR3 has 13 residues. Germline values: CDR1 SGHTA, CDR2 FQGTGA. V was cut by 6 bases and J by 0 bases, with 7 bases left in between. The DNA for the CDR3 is TGTGCCAGCAGTTCCGGGAGCACAGATACGCAGTATTTT. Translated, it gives CASSSGSTDTQYF.

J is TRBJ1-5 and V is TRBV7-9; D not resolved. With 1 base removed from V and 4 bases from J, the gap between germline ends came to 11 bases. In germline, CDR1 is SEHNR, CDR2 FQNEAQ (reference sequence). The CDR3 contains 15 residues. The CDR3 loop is CASSLGAGGNQPQHF. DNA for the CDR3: TGTGCCAGCAGCTTAGGGGCGGGAGGGAATCAGCCCCAGCATTTT.

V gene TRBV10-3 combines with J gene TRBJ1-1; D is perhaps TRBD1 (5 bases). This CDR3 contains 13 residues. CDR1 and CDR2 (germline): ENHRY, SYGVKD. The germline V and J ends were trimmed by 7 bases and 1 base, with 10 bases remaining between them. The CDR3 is CAITTTANTEAFF. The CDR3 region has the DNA TGTGCCATCACTACGACAGCGAACACTGAAGCTTTCTTT.

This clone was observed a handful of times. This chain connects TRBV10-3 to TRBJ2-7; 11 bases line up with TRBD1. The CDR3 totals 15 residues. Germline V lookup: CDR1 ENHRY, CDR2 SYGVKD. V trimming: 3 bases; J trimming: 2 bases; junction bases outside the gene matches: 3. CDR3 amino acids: CAISEGTGGAYEQYF. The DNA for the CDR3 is TGTGCCATCAGTGAAGGGACAGGGGGGGCCTACGAGCAGTACTTC.

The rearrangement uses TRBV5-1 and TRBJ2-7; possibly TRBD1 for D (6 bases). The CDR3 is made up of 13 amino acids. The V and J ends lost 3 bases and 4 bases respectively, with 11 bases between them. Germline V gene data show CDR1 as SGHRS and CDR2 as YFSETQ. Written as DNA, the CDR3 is TGCGCCAGCAGCTCTGAAGGGGGATACGAGCAGTACTTC. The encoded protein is CASSSEGGYEQYF.

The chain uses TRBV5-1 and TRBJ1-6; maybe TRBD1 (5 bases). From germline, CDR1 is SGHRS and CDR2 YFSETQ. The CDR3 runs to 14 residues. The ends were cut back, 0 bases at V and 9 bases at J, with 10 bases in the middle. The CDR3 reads CASSLGQGFSPLHF. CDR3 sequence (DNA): TGCGCCAGCAGCTTGGGGCAGGGATTTTCACCCCTCCACTTT.

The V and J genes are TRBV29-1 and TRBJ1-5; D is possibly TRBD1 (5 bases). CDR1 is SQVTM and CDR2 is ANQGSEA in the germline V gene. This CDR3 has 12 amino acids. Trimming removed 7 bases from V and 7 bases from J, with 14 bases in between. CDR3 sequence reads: CSAGREGQPQHF. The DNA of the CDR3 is TGCAGCGCCGGCAGGGAAGGACAGCCCCAGCATTTT.

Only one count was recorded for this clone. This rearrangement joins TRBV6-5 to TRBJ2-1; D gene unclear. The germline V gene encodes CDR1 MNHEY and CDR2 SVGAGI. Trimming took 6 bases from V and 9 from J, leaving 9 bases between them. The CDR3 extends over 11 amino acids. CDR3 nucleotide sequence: TGTGCCAGCAGGGGCGACGGTGAGCAGTTCTTC. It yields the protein CASRGDGEQFF.

Here the CDR3 DNA reads TGCGCCAGCAGCCAGGGACTAACAGGGAACACTGAAGCTTTCTTT. It is translated as CASSQGLTGNTEAFF. This sequence joins TRBV4-3 and TRBJ1-1; D may be TRBD1 (5 bases). From germline, CDR1 is LGHNA and CDR2 YSLEER. The V and J ends lost 3 bases and 1 base respectively, with 12 bases between them. CDR3 length: 15 residues.